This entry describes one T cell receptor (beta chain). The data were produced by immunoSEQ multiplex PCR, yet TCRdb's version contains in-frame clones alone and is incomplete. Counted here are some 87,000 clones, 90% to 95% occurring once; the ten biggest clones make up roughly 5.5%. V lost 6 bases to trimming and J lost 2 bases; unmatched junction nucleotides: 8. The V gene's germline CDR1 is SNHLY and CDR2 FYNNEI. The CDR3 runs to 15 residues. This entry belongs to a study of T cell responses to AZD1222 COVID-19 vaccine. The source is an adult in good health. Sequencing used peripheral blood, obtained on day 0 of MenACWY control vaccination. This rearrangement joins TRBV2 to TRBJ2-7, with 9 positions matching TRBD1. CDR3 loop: CASSETGGGPYEQYF. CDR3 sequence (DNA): TGTGCCAGCAGCGAGACAGGGGGAGGGCCCTACGAGCAGTACTTC.